The 14 T cell receptor beta chains given below trace back to one sample, sequenced in a study of early stage breast cancer tumors. Method: immunoSEQ multiplex PCR; TCRdb's copy keeps in-frame clones and lacks some. Of 30,000 to 40,000 clones in the sample, 74% were seen once. Sample: blood. All receptors derive from a person aged 55-75 years with breast cancer.

The chain is built from TRBV5-4 and TRBJ1-1; D is unclear. The CDR3 runs 15 residues. Trimming pared 3 bases from V and 4 bases from J, leaving 16 bases between. Germline lookup yields CDR1 SGHNT and CDR2 YYREEE (reference sequence). CDR3 protein: CASSSPPGRGTEAFF. The CDR3 bases are TGTGCCAGCAGCTCCCCCCCCGGGCGAGGCACTGAAGCTTTCTTT.

The chain uses TRBV27 and TRBJ2-2; D is possibly TRBD2 (6 bases). There are 13 residues in the CDR3. V gave up 7 bases and J gave up 6 bases, with 12 bases separating them. Germline CDR1 reads MNHEY; CDR2 reads SMNVEV (reference sequence). CDR3 protein: CASTLGGSGELFF. The CDR3 region has the DNA TGTGCCAGCACTCTTGGAGGGTCCGGGGAGCTGTTTTTT.

In nucleotides, the CDR3 is TGTGCCAGCAGCCGAGGGGCTGGACAGACACTCTCCTACGAGCAGTACTTC. Translated: CASSRGAGQTLSYEQYF. This rearrangement joins TRBV7-9 to TRBJ2-7; D might be TRBD1 (6 bases). Trimming shortened V by 5 bases and J by 0 bases, and 20 bases separated the two germline ends. Germline lookup yields CDR1 SEHNR and CDR2 FQNEAQ (reference sequence). CDR3 length: 17 residues.

This chain joins TRBV13 and TRBJ2-1, with a possible D match to TRBD2 (7 bases). Germline lookup yields CDR1 PRHDT and CDR2 FYEKMQ (reference sequence). Trimming removed 5 bases at V and 4 bases at J, with 18 bases between. The length of the CDR3 is 16 residues. The CDR3 region has the DNA TGTGCCAGCAGCATCCCTGGGGGGGGCCGATACAATGAGCAGTTCTTC. Residues: CASSIPGGGRYNEQFF.

This chain connects TRBV5-1 to TRBJ2-7; unclear D gene. The V end was cut by 4 bases, the J end by 0 bases, with 8 bases between. In germline, CDR1 is SGHRS, CDR2 YFSETQ. The CDR3 covers 13 residues. This CDR3 is CASSDRSSYEQYF. CDR3 sequence (DNA): TGCGCCAGCAGCGACCGCAGCTCCTACGAGCAGTACTTC.

This rearrangement joins TRBV5-5 to TRBJ2-3, with D hard to call. The CDR3 is 16 amino acids. Germline CDR1 and CDR2: SGHKS and YYEKEE (reference sequence). V gave up 3 bases and J gave up 2 bases, with 16 bases separating them. The CDR3 loop is CASSSGLRSSTDTQYF. CDR3 bases: TGTGCCAGCAGCTCGGGCTTACGGTCTTCCACAGATACGCAGTATTTT.

This clone was detected a few times. The genes are TRBV6-6 and TRBJ2-7; D ambiguous. V dropped 5 bases and J dropped 5 bases, with 4 bases sitting between them. This CDR3 has 10 amino acids. The germline CDR1 and CDR2 sequences are MNHNY and SVGAGI (reference sequence). The CDR3 coding sequence is TGTGCCAGCAGTGCGAACGAGCAGTACTTC. Its translation: CASSANEQYF.

CDR3 coding DNA: TGCGCCAGCAGCTTGAAAGGGGGCGCCGGGAGGAACACTGAAGCTTTCTTT. It codes for CASSLKGGAGRNTEAFF. This chain joins TRBV5-1 and TRBJ1-1, with 7 bases aligning to TRBD1. V gave up 1 base and J gave up 1 base; unmatched junction bases: 10. Germline V gene lookup returns CDR1 SGHRS and CDR2 YFSETQ. The CDR3 runs 17 residues. Using reference TRBV5-1 and TRBJ1-1 for the parts outside the CDR3, the full variable domain is KAGVTQTPRYLIKTRGQQVTLSCSPISGHRSVSWYQQTPGQGLQFLFEYFSETQRNKGNFPGRFSGRQFSNSRSEMNVSTLELGDSALYLCASSLKGGAGRNTEAFFGQGTRLTVV.

V is TRBV7-9 and J is TRBJ1-1; perhaps TRBD1 as D (5 bases). Germline V CDR1 and CDR2: SEHNR, FQNEAQ (reference sequence). V was cut by 5 bases and J by 2 bases, with 15 bases left in between. There are 15 residues in the CDR3. DNA of the CDR3: TGTGCCAGCAGCCCAACTAGACAGCTCAACACTGAAGCTTTCTTT. It yields the protein CASSPTRQLNTEAFF.

V gene TRBV10-3 combines with J gene TRBJ2-5; TRBD1 agrees at 9 bases. Germline values: CDR1 ENHRY, CDR2 SYGVKD. The CDR3 is 14 amino acids. V gave up 6 bases and J gave up 5 bases; unmatched junction bases: 7. Here the CDR3 reads CAISDNRGRETQYF. In nucleotides, the CDR3 is TGTGCCATCAGCGACAACAGGGGGCGGGAGACCCAGTACTTC.

This clone was seen a handful of times. The genes are TRBV30 and TRBJ2-2; 9 bases align to TRBD1. Germline assignment: CDR1 GTSNPN and CDR2 SVGIG (reference sequence). V lost 8 bases and J lost 5; bases outside the gene matches: 12. The length of the CDR3 is 15 residues. This CDR3 reads CAQRQTGGDTGELFF. The CDR3 region has the DNA TGTGCCCAACGTCAAACAGGGGGCGATACCGGGGAGCTGTTTTTT.

The J gene is TRBJ2-3, the V gene TRBV7-2; D is perhaps TRBD2 (5 bases). The V and J ends lost 2 bases and 4 bases respectively, with 16 bases between them. CDR1 and CDR2 (germline): SGHTA, FQGNSA. The CDR3 has 16 amino acids. CDR3 region: CASSLPHPNSADTQYF. In nucleotides, the CDR3 is TGTGCCAGCAGCTTACCACATCCCAATAGCGCAGATACGCAGTATTTT.

The CDR3 DNA follows: TGTGCCAGCAGGCGGAGCGGGAACACAGATACGCAGTATTTT. This translates into CASRRSGNTDTQYF. The chain employs TRBV25-1 and TRBJ2-3; 7 bases align to TRBD2. Germline lookup yields CDR1 MGHDK and CDR2 SYGVNS. The trim removed 6 bases at V and 2 bases at J, leaving 5 bases unmatched. The CDR3 runs to 14 residues.

The rearrangement links TRBV4-2 to TRBJ2-5; 13 nucleotides line up with TRBD2. This CDR3 spans 18 amino acids. CDR1 and CDR2 (germline): LGHNA, YNFKEQ. V was clipped by 3 bases and J by 5 bases; unmatched bases: 12. The CDR3 bases are TGTGCCAGCAGCCAGGCCTGGGGGGGACTAGCGGGAAGGGAGACCCAGTACTTC. It codes for CASSQAWGGLAGRETQYF.